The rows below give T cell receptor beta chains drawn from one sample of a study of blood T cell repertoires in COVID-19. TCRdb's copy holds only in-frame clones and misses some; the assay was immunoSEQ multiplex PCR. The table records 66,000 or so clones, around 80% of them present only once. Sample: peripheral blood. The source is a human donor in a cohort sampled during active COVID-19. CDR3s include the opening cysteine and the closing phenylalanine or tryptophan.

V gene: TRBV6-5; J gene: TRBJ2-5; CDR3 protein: CASRSRQERGTQYF
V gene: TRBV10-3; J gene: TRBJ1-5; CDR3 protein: CAIRSGINQPQHF
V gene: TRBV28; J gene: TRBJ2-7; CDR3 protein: CASSGAPYEQYF
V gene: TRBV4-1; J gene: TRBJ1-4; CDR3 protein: CASSQDWQGSEKLFF
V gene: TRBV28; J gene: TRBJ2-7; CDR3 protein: CASSLVGAGGYEQYF
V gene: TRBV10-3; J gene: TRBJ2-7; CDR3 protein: CAISDHISYEQYF
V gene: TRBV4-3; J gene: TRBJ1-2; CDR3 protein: CASSQDFLGGIGYTF
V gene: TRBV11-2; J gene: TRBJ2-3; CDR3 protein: CASSLQDTQYF
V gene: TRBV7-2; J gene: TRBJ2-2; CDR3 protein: CASSRTGGTGELFF
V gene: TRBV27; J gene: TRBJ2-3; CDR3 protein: CASGASGISADTQYF
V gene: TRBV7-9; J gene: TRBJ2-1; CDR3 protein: CASPGGEPNNEQFF
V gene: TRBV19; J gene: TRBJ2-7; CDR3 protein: CASSIWQGPYEQYF
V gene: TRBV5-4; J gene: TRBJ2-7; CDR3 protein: CASSYAASGTREQYF
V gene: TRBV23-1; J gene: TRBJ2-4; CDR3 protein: CASSQSTQGVAKNIQYF
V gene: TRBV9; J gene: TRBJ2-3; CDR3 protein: CASSVGDRVLDTQYF
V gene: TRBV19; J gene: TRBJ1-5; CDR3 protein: CASSIGGTKVGQPQHF
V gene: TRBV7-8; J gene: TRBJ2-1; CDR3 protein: CASSHRTSGSYNEQFF
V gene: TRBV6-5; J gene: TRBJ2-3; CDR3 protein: CASSHRGADTQYF
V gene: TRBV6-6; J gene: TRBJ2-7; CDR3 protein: CASSYSRDQGYEQYF
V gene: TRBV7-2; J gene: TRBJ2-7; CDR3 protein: CASSLAGTGGAYEQYF
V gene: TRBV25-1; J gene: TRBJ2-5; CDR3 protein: CASSEGILQETQYF
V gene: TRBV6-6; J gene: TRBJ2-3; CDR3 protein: CASMASGTDTQYF
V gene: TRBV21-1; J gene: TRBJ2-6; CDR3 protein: CASSGGGGQGAQGANVLTF
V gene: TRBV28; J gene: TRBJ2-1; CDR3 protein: CASSLGLAGDNEQFF
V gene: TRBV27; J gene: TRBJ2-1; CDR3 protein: CASTLRQGQYNEQFF
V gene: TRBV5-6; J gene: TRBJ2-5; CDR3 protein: CASSHAGTEGTQYF
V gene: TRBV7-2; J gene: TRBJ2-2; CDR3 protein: CASRQQGTGELFF
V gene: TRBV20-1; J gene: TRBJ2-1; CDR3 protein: CSAAGGNEQFF
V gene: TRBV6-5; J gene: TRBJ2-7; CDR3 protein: CASSYSLLYEQYF
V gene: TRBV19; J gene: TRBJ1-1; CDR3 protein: CASSFRATLAGTEAFF
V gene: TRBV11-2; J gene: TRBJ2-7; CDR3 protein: CASSLDLGRSHEQYF
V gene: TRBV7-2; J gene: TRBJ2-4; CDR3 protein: CASSLGGSKNIQYF
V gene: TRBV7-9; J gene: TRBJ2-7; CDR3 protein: CASSLRGGEQYF
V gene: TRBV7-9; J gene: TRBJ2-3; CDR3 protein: CASSPLTSGRNADTQYF
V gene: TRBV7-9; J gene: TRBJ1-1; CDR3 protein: CASSSVARGGTEAFF
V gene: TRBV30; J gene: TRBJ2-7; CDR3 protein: CAWSWTSGDEQYF
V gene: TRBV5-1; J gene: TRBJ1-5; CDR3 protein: CASSSVGTGGRGSNQPQHF
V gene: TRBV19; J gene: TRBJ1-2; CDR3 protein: CASTTDQVPYGYTF
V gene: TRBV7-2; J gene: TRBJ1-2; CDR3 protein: CASSFTGSNYGYTF
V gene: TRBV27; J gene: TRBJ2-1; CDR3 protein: CASSPQQGVRSEQFF
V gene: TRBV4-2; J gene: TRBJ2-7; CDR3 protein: CASSHSGQGLGYEQYF
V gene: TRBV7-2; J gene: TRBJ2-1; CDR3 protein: CASSLLGGRISYNEQFF
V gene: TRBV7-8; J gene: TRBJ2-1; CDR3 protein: CASSSGQGLYNEQFF
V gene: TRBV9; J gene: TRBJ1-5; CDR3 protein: CASSGGHGNQPQHF
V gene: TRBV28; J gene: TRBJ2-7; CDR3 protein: CASSSGTSEAYEQYF
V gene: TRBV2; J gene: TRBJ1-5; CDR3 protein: CASSERPGGNQPQHF